Included here is one TCR beta chain sequence, with context. Its antigen is undetermined. The data were taken from a study of shared clonotypes between healthy human individuals. Trimming removed 5 bases from V and 0 bases from J, with 2 bases in between. CDR3 size: 12 residues. Germline V gene lookup returns CDR1 LNHDA and CDR2 SQIVND (reference sequence). General study findings and limits: The rarefaction results pointed to incomplete sorted-subset sequencing despite large depth. Generation probabilities of non-shared clonotypes were lower (relative to those shared by all four donors).

CD45RO-negative CD8 cells positively selected for CCR7 made up the naive population, which excluded terminally differentiated effector memory CD45RA+ cells. In the study's own analysis: For the immunoSEQ data, sequences were junction-only without quality scores, so filtering differed. The repertoire was sequenced with immunoSEQ multiplex PCR; TCRdb's copy has only in-frame clones and lacks some. Clone size and V and J calls were adopted from that table, with D and trimming inferred from the DNA. The sample has hundreds of thousands of clones, 85% to 95% seen once. This clonotype was obtained from a woman in her 30s in good health. The sequenced sample was naive CD8+ T cells sorted from blood. This chain connects TRBV19 to TRBJ1-5; D not certain. The CDR3 loop reads CASSDSNQPQHF. CDR3 bases: TGTGCCAGTAGTGATAGCAATCAGCCCCAGCATTTT. The full variable domain, with the rest looked up from reference TRBV19 and TRBJ1-5, is DGGITQSPKYLFRKEGQNVTLSCEQNLNHDAMYWYRQDPGQGLRLIYYSQIVNDFQKGDIAEGYSVSREKKESFPLTVTSAQKNPTAFYLCASSDSNQPQHFGDGTRLSIL.